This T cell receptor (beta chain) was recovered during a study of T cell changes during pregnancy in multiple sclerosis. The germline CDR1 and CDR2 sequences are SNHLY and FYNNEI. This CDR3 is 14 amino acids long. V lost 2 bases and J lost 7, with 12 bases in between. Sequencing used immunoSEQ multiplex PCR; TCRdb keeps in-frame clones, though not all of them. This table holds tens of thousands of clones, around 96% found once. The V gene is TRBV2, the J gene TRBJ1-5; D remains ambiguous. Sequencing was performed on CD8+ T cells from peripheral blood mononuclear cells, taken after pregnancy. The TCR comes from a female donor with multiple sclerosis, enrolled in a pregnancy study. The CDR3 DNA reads TGTGCCAGCAGTGAATCTGAGGGTTCCCAGCCCCAGCATTTT. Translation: CASSESEGSQPQHF.